This T cell receptor (beta chain) was identified in a study of blood T cell repertoires in COVID-19. Sequencing was performed with immunoSEQ multiplex PCR; in TCRdb, only in-frame clones are kept and a portion is missing. Of about 350,000 clones in the sample, about 88% were seen once. V lost 0 bases, J lost 1 base, and 10 bases stayed unmatched. The CDR3 has 18 amino acids. CDR1 is SGDLS and CDR2 is YYNGEE in the germline V gene. This clone was observed once. The source of this sequence is a woman aged 60-75 years with COVID-19, enrolled during active disease. The sample taken for sequencing was peripheral blood. V is TRBV9 and J is TRBJ2-1, with 7 bases matching TRBD2. CDR3 coding DNA: TGTGCCAGCAGCGTAGTTGCGGGGACTATTCTTTCCTACAATGAGCAGTTCTTC. This sequence encodes CASSVVAGTILSYNEQFF.